This TCR beta chain was captured in a study of Graves' ophthalmopathy and Graves' hyperthyroidism (dated by TCRdb to 2017 to 2018). Regarding the complete study: Hyperthyroidism was defined as stable when no progression to ophthalmopathy occurred within 18 months of follow-up. The study used signatures of the TCR beta repertoire to tell Graves' ophthalmopathy apart from Graves' hyperthyroidism and to predict which patients would progress to ophthalmopathy. In total, 135 blood samples were TCR-sequenced: fewer than 50 ophthalmopathy, about 75 hyperthyroidism and some 17 hyperthyroidism-to-ophthalmopathy patients. To explore V-J signatures distinguishing ophthalmopathy from hyperthyroidism, a discovery set of about a hundred patients (fewer than 45 ophthalmopathy, roughly 56 stable hyperthyroidism) was enrolled. For independent validation, a separate cohort was made up of roughly 19 hyperthyroidism patients plus 17 patients who later progressed from hyperthyroidism to ophthalmopathy. In roughly 6 hyperthyroidism patients, T-cell repertoires of thyroid tissue and blood were compared. Following sampling, methimazole starting at 30 mg daily was administered to hyperthyroidism patients, and high-dose intravenous methylprednisolone was administered to ophthalmopathy patients.

Beyond this particular receptor, the publication reports: Sample size was not statistically predetermined, and group allocation was not concealed from the investigators. Most of the expanded thyroid clonotypes with a frequency above 0.001 were also detected in blood, and it was suggested that the thyroid immune response may be reflected by blood repertoires. The 13-signature model separated ophthalmopathy from stable hyperthyroidism with roughly 89% sensitivity and 81.08% specificity in cross-validation, and 80%/75% in the test set. In validation, the model predicted ophthalmopathy progression with roughly 68% sensitivity and about 77% specificity; roughly 12 predicted patients were CT-confirmed with GO in a median of approximately six months.

A word on this clonotype: The specificity of this receptor is unknown. No much larger clone exists at a distance of one base, and base qualities are not known.

Hyperthyroidism patients were newly diagnosed, with disease duration under 2 months, and aged 18 to 65 years. Anyone with other autoimmune diseases, uncontrolled infections, pregnancy or lactation was excluded from the study. Diagnosis relied on clinical symptoms, serum thyroxine, TRAb, thyroid ultrasound and orbital computed tomography. Trizol reagent was used to extract the total RNA, and its quality was then checked on an Agilent 2100 Bioanalyzer. For repertoire sequencing, the TCR beta CDR3 regions were amplified from RNA transcripts. The first round of RT-PCR was done with HTBI primers and the Qiagen OneStep RT-PCR kit, and was followed by a second round of multiplex PCR, then size selection and purification. Libraries were sequenced on an Illumina HiSeq2000 using paired-end 100 bp reads. In the paper's pipeline: SOAPnuke was used for read processing, and reads with adapters, uncalled bases, a mean Phred below 15, or no exact constant-primer or identifier match were discarded. COPE v1.2.5 was used to merge the high-quality paired reads. Clonotypes were defined as unique nucleotide sequences and were aligned to IMGT TRB V, D and J references using MiTCR v1.1. The analysis was limited to V-J combinations with a frequency above 0.0001, which together covered around 99% of the repertoires. For each V-J combination, a TCR clonal expansion and chaos score was defined as F50 clonal expansion divided by the chaos observed in the TCRdist matrix. Features were reduced by Welch's t-statistics and random forest to around 13 V-J combinations, which fed a naive Bayes classifier. The similarity between thyroid and blood repertoires was quantified using the Morisita-Horn index. TCRdb took the public reads, trimmed them with fastp at Q25, ran MiXCR for clone calling and kept in-frame beta chains. Rows with a matching CDR3 protein are joined into one entry that keeps the most common DNA and genes. What appears here as the V and J calls and clone size reflects TCRdb's work, not the paper's. The sample has about 600,000 distinct CDR3 sequences on record, 35% to 40% of them singletons. Together, the top ten hold 4% to 5% of the sample.

The TCR sequence derives from an adult man with Graves' hyperthyroidism. Sequencing was performed on peripheral blood or thyroid tissue (not recorded which).

The CDR3 protein is CAGDRGSDEQYF. The nucleotide sequence is given as TGTGCAGGGGACAGGGGTTCGGACGAGCAGTACTTC. The V gene is TRBV2 and the J gene is TRBJ2-7, with 10 bases aligning to TRBD1. For CDR1 and CDR2, the germline V gene lists SNHLY and FYNNEI. From its cysteine to its phenylalanine, the CDR3 spans 12 amino acids. Only CDR3 DNA is held: 36 bases, read in frame from base 1.